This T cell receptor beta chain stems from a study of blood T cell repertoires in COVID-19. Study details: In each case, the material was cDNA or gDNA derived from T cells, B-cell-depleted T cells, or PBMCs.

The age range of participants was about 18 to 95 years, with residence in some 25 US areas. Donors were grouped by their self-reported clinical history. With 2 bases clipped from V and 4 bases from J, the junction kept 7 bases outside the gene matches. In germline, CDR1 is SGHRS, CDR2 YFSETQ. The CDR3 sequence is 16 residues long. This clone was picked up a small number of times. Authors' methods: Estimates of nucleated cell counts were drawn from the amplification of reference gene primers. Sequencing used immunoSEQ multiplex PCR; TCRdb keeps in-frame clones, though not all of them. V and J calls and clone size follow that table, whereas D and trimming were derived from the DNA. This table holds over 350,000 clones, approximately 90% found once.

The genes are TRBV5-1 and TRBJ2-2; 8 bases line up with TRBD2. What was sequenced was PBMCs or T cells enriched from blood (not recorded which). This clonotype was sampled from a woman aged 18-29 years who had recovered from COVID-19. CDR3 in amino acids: CASSLLAGSGTGELFF. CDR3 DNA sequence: TGCGCCAGCAGCTTATTAGCGGGGTCGGGCACCGGGGAGCTGTTTTTT.